This T cell receptor (beta chain) is from a study of shared clonotypes between healthy human individuals. A note on this clone: Its antigen remains unknown.

The CDR3 covers 15 residues. Germline V gene data show CDR1 as SEHNR and CDR2 as FQNEAQ (reference sequence). Unmatched junction bases numbered 4, after V lost 5 bases and J lost 1 base. Measured with immunoSEQ multiplex PCR; TCRdb has only the in-frame clones, and not every one. Of about 360,000 clones in the sample, 70% to 75% were seen once. Each of the donors was a healthy adult who was HIV-negative and had not had a recent acute infection or vaccination. Regarding the study as a whole: Among non-shared clonotypes, generation probabilities were lower than among those shared by all four donors.

The sequence was obtained from a man aged 30 to 45 in good health. This sequence joins TRBV7-9 and TRBJ2-7; 11 nucleotides match TRBD2. Sequences were obtained from memory CD4+ T cells sorted from blood. Subset of the sample: CD45RA-negative fraction. CDR3: CASSLTSGSSYEQYF. The CDR3 DNA follows: TGTGCCAGCAGCCTTACTAGCGGGAGTTCCTACGAGCAGTACTTC.